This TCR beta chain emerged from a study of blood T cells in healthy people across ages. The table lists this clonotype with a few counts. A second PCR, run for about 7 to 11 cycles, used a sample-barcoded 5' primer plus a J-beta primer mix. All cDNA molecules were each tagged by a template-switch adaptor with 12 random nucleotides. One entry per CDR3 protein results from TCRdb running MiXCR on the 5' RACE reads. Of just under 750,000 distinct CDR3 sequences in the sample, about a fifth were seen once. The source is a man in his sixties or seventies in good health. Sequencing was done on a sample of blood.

The CDR3 protein is CASTSTSGGGEKLFF. CDR3 DNA sequence: TGTGCCAGCACTTCAACCTCAGGTGGCGGAGAAAAACTGTTTTTT. The chain combines TRBV12-3 or TRBV12-4 with TRBJ1-4; D not certain. The V and J ends lost 7 bases and 8 bases respectively, with 20 bases between them. The CDR3 runs to 15 residues.